Detailed here is one T cell receptor (beta chain). This clonotype has a count of ten or more. No cognate antigen has been identified for it. The input lacks base qualities; no much larger clone sits a single base away. CDR3 length: 14 amino acids, cysteine to phenylalanine. Only the CDR3 region is kept as DNA, spanning 42 bases read in frame from base 1. V and J lose 6 bases and 1 base, and a span of 12 bases separates them. Taken from the germline V gene, the CDR1 and CDR2 loops are MDHEN and SYDVKM. The method behind the library was multiplex PCR. The listed sequencing device is Illumina HiSeq 4000. iRepertoire HTBI primers and Arm-PCR amplification of CDR3 regions were used to construct TCR beta libraries. Before sequencing, the PCR products underwent gel purification. Under the source paper's analysis protocol: A total of fewer than 70 TRBV and approximately 15 TRBJ segments were identified across samples and were used for gene usage analysis of CDR3 amino acid clonotypes. COPE and FqMerger were used to merge the filtered high-quality paired reads into contigs. BLAST was used to align contigs to IMGT TRBV, TRBD and TRBJ reference genes, and CDR3 was defined according to IMGT. Clonotypes above 0.1% frequency were classified as highly expanded clones. Shannon entropy served as the measure of repertoire diversity, while the Gini coefficient captured V-J evenness. A clonotype was considered public if more than one individual shared it. TCRdb ran its own pipeline on the public reads, namely fastp trimming at Q25 and MiXCR clone calling, and kept in-frame beta chains. Entries are consolidated by CDR3 protein sequence, retaining the most common genes and DNA. The V and J calls come from TCRdb's annotation, not from the publication. The sample table contains around 460,000 distinct CDR3 sequences; only one count was recorded for about 20% of them. The top ten clones comprise around 12% of the sample.

Per the publication, the time point label means: persistent/refractory GD, antithyroid drugs over 5 years with positive TRAb. For both TCR sequencing and RNA sequencing, RNA was extracted from PBMCs in TRIzol. The diagnosis of Graves' disease followed American Thyroid Association guidelines. Recruitment of patients was carried out at an endocrinology department in Xi'an, China. From each patient, about 9.7 milliliters of peripheral blood was collected into an EDTA anticoagulant tube. Ficoll Paque Plus density gradient separation was used to isolate PBMCs, and no further T cell sorting was done. An Agilent 2100 Bioanalyzer and agarose gel were used to assess RNA quality, and a NanoDrop 2000 was used to measure RNA concentration. The data were obtained in a study of regulatory T cells in long-lasting Graves disease (dated by TCRdb to 2020 to 2023). Background on the whole study: Persistent Graves' disease was defined as persistently positive TSH receptor autoantibodies together with antithyroid drug treatment for over 5 years. Peripheral blood TCR sequencing and RNA sequencing compared persistent Graves' disease patients with newly diagnosed Graves' disease patients. The study was conducted in China and was registered as a clinical trial. Persistent Graves' disease patients in the clinical cohort had taken antithyroid drugs for approximately ten years on average. A total of 33 samples were covered by TCR sequencing, comprising approximately 13 persistent and around 20 newly diagnosed Graves' disease patients.

Points the paper makes about the study in general: The study examined only peripheral blood because the primary lesion, thyroid tissue, could not be accessed. Preferential use of TRBV28, TRBJ1-2 and TRBJ2-5 was observed in persistent disease, whereas TRBV20-1 and TRBJ2-1 were favored in newly diagnosed disease. A larger number of public clonotypes was shared among persistent patients (around 3,000) than among newly diagnosed patients (over 850). Compared with newly diagnosed patients, persistent Graves' disease patients had lower TCR Shannon entropy and fewer highly expanded clones, which suggests clonal expansion. The authors acknowledged the small sample size as a limitation that may reduce accuracy. Sequencing and analysis were restricted to the TCR beta chain.

The receptor was derived from a female donor with Graves disease. The sample in question was peripheral blood mononuclear cells (PBMCs), obtained when the disease was refractory, from a patient treated with antithyroid drugs. The receptor chain draws on TRBV28 and TRBJ2-5; too little of a D gene remains to name it. The DNA sequence is TGTGCCAGCAGACCTGACGGCTCCCAAGAGACCCAGTACTTC. The resulting protein is CASRPDGSQETQYF.